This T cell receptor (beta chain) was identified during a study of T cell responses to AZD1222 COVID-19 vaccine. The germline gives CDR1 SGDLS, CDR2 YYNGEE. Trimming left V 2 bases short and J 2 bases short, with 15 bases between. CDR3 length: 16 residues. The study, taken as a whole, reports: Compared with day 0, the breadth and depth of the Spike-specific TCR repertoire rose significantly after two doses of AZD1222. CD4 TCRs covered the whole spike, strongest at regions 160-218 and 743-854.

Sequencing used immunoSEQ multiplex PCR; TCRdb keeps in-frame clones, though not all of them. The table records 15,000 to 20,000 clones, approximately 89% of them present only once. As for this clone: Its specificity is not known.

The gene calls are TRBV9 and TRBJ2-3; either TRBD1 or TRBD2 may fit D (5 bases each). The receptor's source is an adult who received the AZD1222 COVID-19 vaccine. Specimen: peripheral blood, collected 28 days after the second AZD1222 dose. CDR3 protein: CASSVLGRTSTDTQYF. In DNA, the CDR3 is TGTGCCAGCAGCGTGCTGGGACGGACCTCCACAGATACGCAGTATTTT.